The rows below give T cell receptor beta chains drawn from one sample of a study of T-cell reconstitution after alpha-beta-depleted transplantation in children. MiXCR, run by TCRdb on the PCR reads, gives a single entry per CDR3 protein. Of 600,000 to 800,000 distinct CDR3 sequences in the sample, roughly 13% were seen once. The sample was PBMCs, taken before TCRalphabeta/CD19-depleted stem cell transplant. The source of these receptors is a girl aged 2-10 years with congenital amegakaryocytic thrombocytopenia, due to receive a stem cell transplant. The CDR3 runs from the conserved cysteine through the conserved F or W. The D gene is left open where the match is weak. Clone size, where shown, is once, few, many, or a class for clones that have expanded.

cdr3_aa: CASSLIVLAGEGTDTQYF; cdr3_nt: TGTGCCAGCAGCTTAATCGTCCTAGCGGGAGAAGGGACAGATACGCAGTATTTT; j_call: TRBJ2-3; v_call: TRBV7-6; clone_size: many; d_call: TRBD2
cdr3_aa: CASSYGVGDTQYF; cdr3_nt: TGTGCCAGCAGTTACGGGGTCGGAGATACGCAGTATTTT; j_call: TRBJ2-3; v_call: TRBV6-5; clone_size: few; d_call: -
cdr3_aa: CASSPGRRTYEQYF; cdr3_nt: TGTGCCAGCTCACCAGGCAGAAGAACCTACGAGCAGTACTTC; j_call: TRBJ2-7; v_call: TRBV18; clone_size: few; d_call: -
cdr3_aa: CASSLGQAWLEAFF; cdr3_nt: TGTGCCAGCAGCTTAGGACAGGCCTGGTTGGAAGCTTTCTTT; j_call: TRBJ1-1; v_call: TRBV14; clone_size: few; d_call: TRBD1
cdr3_aa: CCAPRGEKRSRNEQFF; cdr3_nt: TGCTGTGCTCCAAGAGGGGAGAAGCGGTCTCGCAATGAGCAGTTCTTC; j_call: TRBJ2-1; v_call: TRBV20-1; clone_size: -; d_call: -
cdr3_aa: CASSLLGAEQYF; cdr3_nt: TGTGCCAGCAGTTTACTAGGCGCGGAGCAGTACTTC; j_call: TRBJ2-7; v_call: TRBV12-3/TRBV12-4; clone_size: -; d_call: -
cdr3_aa: CASSQGWDRLRDEQFF; cdr3_nt: TGTGCCAGCAGCCAAGGGTGGGACAGACTTAGGGATGAGCAGTTCTTC; j_call: TRBJ2-1; v_call: TRBV3-1; clone_size: -; d_call: TRBD1
cdr3_aa: CASRGRGGINEQFF; cdr3_nt: TGTGCCAGCAGAGGGAGGGGAGGTATCAATGAGCAGTTCTTC; j_call: TRBJ2-1; v_call: TRBV3-1; clone_size: -; d_call: TRBD2
cdr3_aa: CSARNSGSYNEQFF; cdr3_nt: TGCAGTGCTAGGAATAGCGGGTCCTACAATGAGCAGTTCTTC; j_call: TRBJ2-1; v_call: TRBV20-1; clone_size: -; d_call: TRBD2
cdr3_aa: CSATDNRVAEQYF; cdr3_nt: TGCAGTGCCACAGACAACAGGGTTGCCGAGCAGTACTTC; j_call: TRBJ2-7; v_call: TRBV20-1; clone_size: many; d_call: -
cdr3_aa: CATSTQTGGNSPLHF; cdr3_nt: TGTGCCACCAGCACCCAGACAGGGGGGAATTCACCCCTCCACTTT; j_call: TRBJ1-6; v_call: TRBV15; clone_size: -; d_call: TRBD1
cdr3_aa: CASSFTFTYMNTEAFF; cdr3_nt: TGTGCCAGCAGCTTTACATTTACGTACATGAACACTGAAGCTTTCTTT; j_call: TRBJ1-1; v_call: TRBV7-9; clone_size: -; d_call: -
cdr3_aa: CASSAMPSGQNTGELFF; cdr3_nt: TGCGCCAGCAGTGCTATGCCTAGCGGGCAGAACACCGGGGAGCTGTTTTTT; j_call: TRBJ2-2; v_call: TRBV5-1; clone_size: many; d_call: TRBD2